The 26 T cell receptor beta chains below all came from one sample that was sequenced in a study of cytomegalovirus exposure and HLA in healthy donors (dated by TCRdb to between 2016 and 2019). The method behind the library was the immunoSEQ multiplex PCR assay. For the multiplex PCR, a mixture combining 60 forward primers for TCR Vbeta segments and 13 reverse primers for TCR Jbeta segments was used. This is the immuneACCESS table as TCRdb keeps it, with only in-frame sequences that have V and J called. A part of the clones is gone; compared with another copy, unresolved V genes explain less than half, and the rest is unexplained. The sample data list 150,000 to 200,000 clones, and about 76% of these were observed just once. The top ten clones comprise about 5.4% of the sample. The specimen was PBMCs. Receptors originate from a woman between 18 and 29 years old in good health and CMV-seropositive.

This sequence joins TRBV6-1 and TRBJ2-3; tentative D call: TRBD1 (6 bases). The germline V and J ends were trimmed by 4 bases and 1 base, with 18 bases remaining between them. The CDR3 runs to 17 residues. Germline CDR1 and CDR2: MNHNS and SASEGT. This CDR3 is CASSGPDSSRGTDTQYF. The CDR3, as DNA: TGTGCCAGCAGTGGGCCGGACAGTAGCCGGGGCACAGATACGCAGTATTTT.

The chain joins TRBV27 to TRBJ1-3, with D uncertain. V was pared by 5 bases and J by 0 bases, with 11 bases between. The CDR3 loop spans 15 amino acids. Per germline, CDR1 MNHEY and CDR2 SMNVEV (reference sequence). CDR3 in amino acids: CASSTGGGSGNTIYF. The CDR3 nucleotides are TGTGCCAGCAGTACGGGCGGAGGCTCTGGAAACACCATATATTTT.

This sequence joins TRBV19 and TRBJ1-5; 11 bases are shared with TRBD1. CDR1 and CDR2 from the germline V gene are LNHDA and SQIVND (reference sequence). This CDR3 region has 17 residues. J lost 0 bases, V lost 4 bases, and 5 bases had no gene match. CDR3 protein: CASSTGTGGYSNQPQHF. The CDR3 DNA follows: TGTGCCAGTAGTACCGGGACAGGGGGATATAGCAATCAGCCCCAGCATTTT.

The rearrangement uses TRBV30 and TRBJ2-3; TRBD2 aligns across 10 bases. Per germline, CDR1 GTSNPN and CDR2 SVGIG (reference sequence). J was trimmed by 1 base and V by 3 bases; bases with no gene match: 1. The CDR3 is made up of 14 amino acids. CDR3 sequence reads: CAWRLAGGTDTQYF. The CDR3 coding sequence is TGTGCCTGGAGGCTAGCGGGGGGCACAGATACGCAGTATTTT.

CDR3: CASSPTVAAETQYF. The CDR3 DNA follows: TGTGCCAGCAGCCCCACAGTAGCGGCAGAGACCCAGTACTTC. This rearrangement joins TRBV11-2 to TRBJ2-5, with a weak D call TRBD2 (6 bases). CDR3 size: 14 residues. Trimming left V 5 bases short and J 4 bases short, with 14 bases between. From germline, CDR1 is SGHAT and CDR2 FQNNGV.

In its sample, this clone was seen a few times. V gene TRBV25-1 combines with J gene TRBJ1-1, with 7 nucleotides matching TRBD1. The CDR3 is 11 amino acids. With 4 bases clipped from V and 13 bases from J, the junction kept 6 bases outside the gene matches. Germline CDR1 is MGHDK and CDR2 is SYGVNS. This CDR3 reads CASSVTGAVFF. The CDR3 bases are TGTGCCAGCAGTGTTACAGGGGCGGTTTTCTTT.

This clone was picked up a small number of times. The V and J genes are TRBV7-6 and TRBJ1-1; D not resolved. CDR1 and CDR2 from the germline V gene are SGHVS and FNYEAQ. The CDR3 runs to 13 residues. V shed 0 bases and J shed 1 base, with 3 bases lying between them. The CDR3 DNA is TGTGCCAGCAGCTTAGCGGCGAACACTGAAGCTTTCTTT. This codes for CASSLAANTEAFF.

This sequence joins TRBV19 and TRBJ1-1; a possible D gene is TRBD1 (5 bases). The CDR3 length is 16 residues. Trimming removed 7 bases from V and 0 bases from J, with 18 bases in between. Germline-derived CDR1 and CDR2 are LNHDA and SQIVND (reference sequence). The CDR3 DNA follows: TGTGCCAGTAATCTCACAGGATCTACAATGAACACTGAAGCTTTCTTT. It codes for CASNLTGSTMNTEAFF.

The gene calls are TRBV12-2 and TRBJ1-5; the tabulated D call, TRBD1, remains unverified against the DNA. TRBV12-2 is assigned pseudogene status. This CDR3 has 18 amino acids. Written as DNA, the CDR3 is TGTGCAAGTCGCTTAGCGGACCGGGACAGAGAACGGGATCAGCCCCAGCATTTT. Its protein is CASRLADRDRERDQPQHF.

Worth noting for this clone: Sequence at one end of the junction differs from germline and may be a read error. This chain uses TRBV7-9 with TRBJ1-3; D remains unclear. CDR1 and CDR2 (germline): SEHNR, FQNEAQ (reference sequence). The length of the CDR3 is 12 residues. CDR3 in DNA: TGTTCCAGCAGCTTAGTTCCCGACACCATATATTTT. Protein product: CSSSLVPDTIYF.

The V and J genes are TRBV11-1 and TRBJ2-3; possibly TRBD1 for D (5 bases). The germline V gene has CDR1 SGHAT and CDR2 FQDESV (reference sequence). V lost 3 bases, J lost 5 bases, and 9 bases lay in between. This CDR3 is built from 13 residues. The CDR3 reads CASSFPRGDTQYF. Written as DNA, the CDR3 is TGTGCCAGCAGCTTTCCAAGGGGAGATACGCAGTATTTT.

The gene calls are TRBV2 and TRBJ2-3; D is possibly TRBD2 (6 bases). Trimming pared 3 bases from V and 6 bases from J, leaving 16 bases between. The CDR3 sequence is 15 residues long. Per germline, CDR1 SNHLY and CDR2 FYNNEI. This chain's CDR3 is CASSESGAGRDTQYF. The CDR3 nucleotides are TGTGCCAGCAGTGAGTCTGGGGCTGGGAGGGATACGCAGTATTTT.

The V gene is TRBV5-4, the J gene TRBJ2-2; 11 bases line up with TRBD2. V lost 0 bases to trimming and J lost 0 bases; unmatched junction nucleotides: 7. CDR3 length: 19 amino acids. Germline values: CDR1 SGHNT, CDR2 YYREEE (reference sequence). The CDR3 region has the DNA TGTGCCAGCAGCTTGGCCAAGCTAGCGGGGGGAACGAACACCGGGGAGCTGTTTTTT. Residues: CASSLAKLAGGTNTGELFF.

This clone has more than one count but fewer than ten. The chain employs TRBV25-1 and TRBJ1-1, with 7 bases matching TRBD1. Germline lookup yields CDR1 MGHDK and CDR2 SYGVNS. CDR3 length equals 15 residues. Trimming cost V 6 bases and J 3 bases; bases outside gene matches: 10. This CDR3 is CASRDSTGMDTEAFF. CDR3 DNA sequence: TGTGCCAGCAGAGACTCGACAGGGATGGACACTGAAGCTTTCTTT. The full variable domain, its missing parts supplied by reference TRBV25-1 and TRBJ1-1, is EADIYQTPRYLVIGTGKKITLECSQTMGHDKMYWYQQDPGMELHLIHYSYGVNSTEKGDLSSESTVSRIRTEHFPLTLESARPSHTSQYLCASRDSTGMDTEAFFGQGTRLTVV.

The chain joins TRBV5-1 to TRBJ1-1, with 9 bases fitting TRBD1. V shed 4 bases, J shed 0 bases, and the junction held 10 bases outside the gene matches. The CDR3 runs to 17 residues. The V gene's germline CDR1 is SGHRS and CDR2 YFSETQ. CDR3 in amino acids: CASSPQGTGSMNTEAFF. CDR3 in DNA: TGCGCCAGCAGCCCACAAGGGACAGGGAGCATGAACACTGAAGCTTTCTTT.

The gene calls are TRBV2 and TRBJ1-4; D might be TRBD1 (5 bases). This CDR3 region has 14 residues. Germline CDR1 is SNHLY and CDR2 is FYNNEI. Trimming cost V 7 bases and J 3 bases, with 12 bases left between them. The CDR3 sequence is CASNSREPNEKLFF. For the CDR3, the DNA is TGTGCCAGCAATAGCAGGGAACCTAATGAAAAACTGTTTTTT. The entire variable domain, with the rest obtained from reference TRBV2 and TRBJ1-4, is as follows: EPEVTQTPSHQVTQMGQEVILRCVPISNHLYFYWYRQILGQKVEFLVSFYNNEISEKSEIFDDQFSVERPDGSNFTLKIRSTKLEDSAMYFCASNSREPNEKLFFGSGTQLSVL.

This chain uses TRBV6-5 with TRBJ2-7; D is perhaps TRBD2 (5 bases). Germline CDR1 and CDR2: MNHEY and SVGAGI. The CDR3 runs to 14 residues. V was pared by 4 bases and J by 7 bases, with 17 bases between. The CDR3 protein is CASSSTGNKGEQYF. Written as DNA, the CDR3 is TGTGCCAGCAGTTCGACCGGGAATAAAGGGGAGCAGTACTTC.

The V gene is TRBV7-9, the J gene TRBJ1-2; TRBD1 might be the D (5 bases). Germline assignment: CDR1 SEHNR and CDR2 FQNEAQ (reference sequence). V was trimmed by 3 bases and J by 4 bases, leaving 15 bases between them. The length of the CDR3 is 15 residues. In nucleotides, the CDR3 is TGTGCCAGCAGCTTCGAGTACCGGGACTTCTATGGCTACACCTTC. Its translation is CASSFEYRDFYGYTF.

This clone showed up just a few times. The CDR3 spells CASSLGLRGGEGTDTQYF. The CDR3 DNA is TGTGCCAGCAGCTTAGGACTGAGGGGGGGGGAGGGCACAGATACGCAGTATTTT. This rearrangement joins TRBV13 to TRBJ2-3, with a possible D match to TRBD2 (7 bases). This CDR3 has 18 amino acids. In germline, CDR1 is PRHDT, CDR2 FYEKMQ (reference sequence). The V end lost 0 bases, the J end lost 1 base, and 17 bases lay between the germline ends. Full variable domain (remainder filled in from reference TRBV13 and TRBJ2-3): AAGVIQSPRHLIKEKRETATLKCYPIPRHDTVYWYQQGPGQDPQFLISFYEKMQSDKGSIPDRFSAQQFSDYHSELNMSSLELGDSALYFCASSLGLRGGEGTDTQYFGPGTRLTVL.

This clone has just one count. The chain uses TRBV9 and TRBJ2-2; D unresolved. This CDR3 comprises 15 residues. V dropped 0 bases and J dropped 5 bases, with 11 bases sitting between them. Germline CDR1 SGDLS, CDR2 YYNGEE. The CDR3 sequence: CASSVEESETGELFF. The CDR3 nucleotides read TGTGCCAGCAGCGTAGAAGAAAGTGAGACCGGGGAGCTGTTTTTT.

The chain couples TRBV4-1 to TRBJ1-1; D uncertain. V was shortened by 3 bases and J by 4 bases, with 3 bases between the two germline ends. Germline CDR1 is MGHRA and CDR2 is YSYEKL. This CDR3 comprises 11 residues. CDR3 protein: CASSHLTEAFF. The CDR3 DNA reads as TGCGCCAGCAGCCATCTCACTGAAGCTTTCTTT.

The DNA for the CDR3 is TGTGCCAGCAGCTTAGAAGGGGCCGGCACTGAAGCTTTCTTT. As protein: CASSLEGAGTEAFF. V usage is TRBV7-9 and J usage is TRBJ1-1; possibly TRBD1 for D (5 bases). Germline V gene lookup returns CDR1 SEHNR and CDR2 FQNEAQ (reference sequence). Trimming left V 1 base short and J 4 bases short, with 10 bases between. This CDR3 is built from 14 residues.

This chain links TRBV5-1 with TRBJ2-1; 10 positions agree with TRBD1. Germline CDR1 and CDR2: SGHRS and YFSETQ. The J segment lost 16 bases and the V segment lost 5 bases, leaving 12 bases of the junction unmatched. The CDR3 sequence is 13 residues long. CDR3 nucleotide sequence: TGCGCCAGCAGTTCAGAAGCCGGGGACAGGGGTTTCTTC. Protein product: CASSSEAGDRGFF.

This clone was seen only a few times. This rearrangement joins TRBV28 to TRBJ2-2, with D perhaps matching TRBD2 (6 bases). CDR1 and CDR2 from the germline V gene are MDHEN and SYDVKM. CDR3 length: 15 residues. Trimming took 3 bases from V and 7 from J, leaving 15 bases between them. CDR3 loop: CASSFESLAHGELFF. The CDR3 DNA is TGTGCCAGCAGTTTTGAAAGCCTAGCGCACGGGGAGCTGTTTTTT.

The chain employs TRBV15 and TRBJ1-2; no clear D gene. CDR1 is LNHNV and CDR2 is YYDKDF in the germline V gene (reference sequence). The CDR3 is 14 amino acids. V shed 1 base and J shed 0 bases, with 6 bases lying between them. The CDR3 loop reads CATSRGVANYGYTF. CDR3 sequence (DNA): TGTGCCACCAGCAGAGGAGTGGCTAACTATGGCTACACCTTC.

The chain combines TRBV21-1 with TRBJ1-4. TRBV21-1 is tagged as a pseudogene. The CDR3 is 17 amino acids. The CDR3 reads CASNAKSGPTRNEKLFF. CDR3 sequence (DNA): TGTGCCAGCAACGCAAAAAGCGGGCCCACCCGTAATGAAAAACTGTTTTTT.